These 10 T cell receptor beta chains originate from one sample sequenced in a study of cytomegalovirus exposure and HLA in healthy donors. The table came from immunoSEQ multiplex PCR; TCRdb's copy has only in-frame clones and leaves some out. Seen here are a few hundred thousand clones, around 90% observed once, and the top ten hold 0.35% to 0.4%. The sample was PBMCs. These receptors all come from a woman aged 18 to 35 in good health and CMV-seronegative.

CDR3 sequence (DNA): TGTGCCAGCAGTTTCCGGCAGGTCAATCAGCCCCAGCATTTT. Residues: CASSFRQVNQPQHF. The chain joins TRBV28 to TRBJ1-5; D not certain. The length of the CDR3 is 14 residues. Trimming pared 3 bases from V and 3 bases from J, leaving 9 bases between. Germline-derived CDR1 and CDR2 are MDHEN and SYDVKM.

CDR3 coding DNA: TGCGCCAGCAGCCTACAGGGGAACACTGAAGCTTTCTTT. Residues: CASSLQGNTEAFF. The J gene is TRBJ1-1, the V gene TRBV4-1; D may be TRBD1 (6 bases). The V gene's germline CDR1 is MGHRA and CDR2 YSYEKL. V lost 4 bases to trimming and J lost 1 base, with 7 bases between them. There are 13 residues in the CDR3.

V gene TRBV4-2 combines with J gene TRBJ1-2; 8 bases map to TRBD1. Germline loops: CDR1 LGHNA, CDR2 YNFKEQ. Germline trimming cut 0 bases from V and 13 bases from J; bases unmatched to any gene: 7. This CDR3 is built from 13 residues. As DNA, the CDR3 is TGTGCCAGCAGCCAAGATACGACAGGGGACTTCACCTTC. Amino acid sequence: CASSQDTTGDFTF.

This sequence joins TRBV27 and TRBJ2-7; 12 bases fit TRBD1. The V segment lost 3 bases and the J segment 5 bases; nucleotides outside the gene matches: 2. This CDR3 has 14 amino acids. Germline CDR1 and CDR2: MNHEY and SMNVEV (reference sequence). CDR3 DNA: TGTGCCAGCAGTTTTGGGACAGGGGGCGACGAGCAGTACTTC. Amino acids: CASSFGTGGDEQYF.

V is TRBV4-1 and J is TRBJ2-1; D possibly corresponds to TRBD1 (6 bases). Per germline, CDR1 MGHRA and CDR2 YSYEKL. The CDR3 totals 13 residues. V shed 3 bases and J shed 6 bases, with 9 bases lying between them. Here the CDR3 DNA reads TGCGCCAGCAGCCAGGAAGGGGGCAATGAGCAGTTCTTC. Translated, it gives CASSQEGGNEQFF.

This clone was counted once. The chain has TRBV6-5 and TRBJ1-1; no definite D call. Trimming stripped 2 bases from V and 5 bases from J, with 9 bases between. The CDR3 is made up of 13 amino acids. Germline CDR1 reads MNHEY; CDR2 reads SVGAGI. The CDR3 DNA sequence: TGTGCCAGCAGTTACGAGGGAAGGACTGAAGCTTTCTTT. This sequence encodes CASSYEGRTEAFF.

This clone has a single count. The chain is built from TRBV6-5 and TRBJ1-5, with a tentative D call TRBD1 (6 bases). Per the germline V gene, CDR1 is MNHEY and CDR2 is SVGAGI. Trimming cost V 5 bases and J 5 bases, with 13 bases left between them. CDR3 size: 14 residues. CDR3 region: CASSGTGKDQPQHF. CDR3 DNA: TGTGCCAGCAGTGGAACAGGGAAGGATCAGCCCCAGCATTTT.

J is TRBJ2-1 and V is TRBV7-2, with 10 nucleotides matching TRBD2. This CDR3 is built from 15 residues. Germline values: CDR1 SGHTA, CDR2 FQGNSA. The junction had 1 base not matched to a gene; V was cut back by 3 bases and J by 2 bases. CDR3 DNA sequence: TGTGCCAGCAGCTTGCTAGCGGGGGCCTACAATGAGCAGTTCTTC. Protein product: CASSLLAGAYNEQFF.

Only one count was recorded for this clone. The chain is built from TRBV11-2 and TRBJ1-6, with 7 bases fitting TRBD1. The germline V gene encodes CDR1 SGHAT and CDR2 FQNNGV. This CDR3 is 15 amino acids long. V lost 1 base to trimming and J lost 9 bases; unmatched junction nucleotides: 6. The CDR3 loop reads CASSLGQGVGSPLHF. CDR3 DNA sequence: TGTGCCAGCAGCTTAGGACAGGGTGTAGGTTCACCCCTCCACTTT.

The J gene is TRBJ2-3, the V gene TRBV19; 8 positions agree with TRBD1. The CDR3 has 12 residues. CDR1 is LNHDA, CDR2 SQIVND, per germline (reference sequence). V shed 10 bases and J 4 bases; nucleotides not matched to a gene: 4. CDR3 residues: CATRQGSDTQYF. CDR3 DNA sequence: TGTGCCACTCGACAGGGGTCAGATACGCAGTATTTT.